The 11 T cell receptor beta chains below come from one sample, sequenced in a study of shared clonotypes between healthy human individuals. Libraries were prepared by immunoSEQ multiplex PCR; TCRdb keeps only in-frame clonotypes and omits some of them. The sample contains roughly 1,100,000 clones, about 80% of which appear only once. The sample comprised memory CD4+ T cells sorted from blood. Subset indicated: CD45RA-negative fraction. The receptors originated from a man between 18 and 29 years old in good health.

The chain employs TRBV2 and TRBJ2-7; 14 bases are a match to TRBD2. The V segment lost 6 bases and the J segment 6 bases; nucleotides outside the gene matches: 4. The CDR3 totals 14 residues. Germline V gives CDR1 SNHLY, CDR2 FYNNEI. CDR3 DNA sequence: TGTGCCAGCAGGCGACTAGCGGGAGGGGGCGAGCAGTACTTC. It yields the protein CASRRLAGGGEQYF.

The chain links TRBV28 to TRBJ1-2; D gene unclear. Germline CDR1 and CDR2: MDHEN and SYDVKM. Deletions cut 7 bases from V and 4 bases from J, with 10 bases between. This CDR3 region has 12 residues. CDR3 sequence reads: CASTLDFYGYTF. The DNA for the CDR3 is TGTGCCAGCACTCTGGACTTCTATGGCTACACCTTC.

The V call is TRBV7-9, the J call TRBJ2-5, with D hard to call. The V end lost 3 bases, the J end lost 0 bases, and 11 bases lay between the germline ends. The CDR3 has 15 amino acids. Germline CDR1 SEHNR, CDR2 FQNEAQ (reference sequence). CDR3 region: CASSFLGRDQETQYF. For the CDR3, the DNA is TGTGCCAGCAGCTTCCTAGGACGGGACCAAGAGACCCAGTACTTC.

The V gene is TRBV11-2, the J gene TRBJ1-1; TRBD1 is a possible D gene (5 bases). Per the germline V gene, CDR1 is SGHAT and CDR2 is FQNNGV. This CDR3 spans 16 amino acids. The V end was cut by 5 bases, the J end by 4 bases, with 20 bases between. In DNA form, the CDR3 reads TGTGCCAGCAGCCTCGCTGGGGCGAAGGGCAGCACTGAAGCTTTCTTT. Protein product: CASSLAGAKGSTEAFF. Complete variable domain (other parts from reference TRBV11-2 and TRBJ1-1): EAGVAQSPRYKIIEKRQSVAFWCNPISGHATLYWYQQILGQGPKLLIQFQNNGVVDDSQLPKDRFSAERLKGVDSTLKIQPAKLEDSAVYLCASSLAGAKGSTEAFFGQGTRLTVV.

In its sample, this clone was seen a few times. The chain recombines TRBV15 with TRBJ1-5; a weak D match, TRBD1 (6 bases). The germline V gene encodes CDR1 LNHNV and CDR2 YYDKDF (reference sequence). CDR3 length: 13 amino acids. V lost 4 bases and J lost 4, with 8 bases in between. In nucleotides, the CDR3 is TGTGCCACCAGCACAGACAGGAATCAGCCCCAGCATTTT. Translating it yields CATSTDRNQPQHF.

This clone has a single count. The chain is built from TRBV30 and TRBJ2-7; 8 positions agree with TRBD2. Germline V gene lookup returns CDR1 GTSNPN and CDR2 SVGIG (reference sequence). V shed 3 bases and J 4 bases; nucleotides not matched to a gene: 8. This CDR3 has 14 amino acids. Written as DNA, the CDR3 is TGTGCCTGGAGCACAAGCGGGGGTACATACGAGCAGTACTTC. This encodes CAWSTSGGTYEQYF.

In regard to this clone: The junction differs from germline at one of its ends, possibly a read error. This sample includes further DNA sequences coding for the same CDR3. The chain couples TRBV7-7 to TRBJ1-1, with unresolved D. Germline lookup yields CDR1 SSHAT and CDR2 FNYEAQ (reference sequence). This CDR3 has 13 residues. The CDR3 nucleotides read TGTGCTAGCAGCTTAAGGGAGAACACTGAAGCTTTCTTT. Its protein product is CASSLRENTEAFF.

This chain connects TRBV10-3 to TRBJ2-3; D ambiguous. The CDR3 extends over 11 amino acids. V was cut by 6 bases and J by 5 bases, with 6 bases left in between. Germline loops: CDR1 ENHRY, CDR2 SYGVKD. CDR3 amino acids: CAIRREDTQYF. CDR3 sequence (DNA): TGTGCCATCAGAAGAGAAGATACGCAGTATTTT.

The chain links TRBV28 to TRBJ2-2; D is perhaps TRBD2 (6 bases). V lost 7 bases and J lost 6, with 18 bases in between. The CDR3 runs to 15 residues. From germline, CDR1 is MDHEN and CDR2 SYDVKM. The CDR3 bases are TGTGCCAGCACCTCGCCGTGGGGGGACGCCGGGGAGCTGTTTTTT. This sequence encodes CASTSPWGDAGELFF. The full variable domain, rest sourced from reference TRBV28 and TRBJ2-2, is DVKVTQSSRYLVKRTGEKVFLECVQDMDHENMFWYRQDPGLGLRLIYFSYDVKMKEKGDIPEGYSVSREKKERFSLILESASTNQTSMYLCASTSPWGDAGELFFGEGSRLTVL.

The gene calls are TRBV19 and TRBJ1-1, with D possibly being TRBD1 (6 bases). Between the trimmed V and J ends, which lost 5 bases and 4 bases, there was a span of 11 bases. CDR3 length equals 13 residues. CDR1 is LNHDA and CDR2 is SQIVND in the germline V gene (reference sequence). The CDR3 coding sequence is TGTGCCAGTAGTGCACAGGGAGGCACTGAAGCTTTCTTT. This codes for CASSAQGGTEAFF.

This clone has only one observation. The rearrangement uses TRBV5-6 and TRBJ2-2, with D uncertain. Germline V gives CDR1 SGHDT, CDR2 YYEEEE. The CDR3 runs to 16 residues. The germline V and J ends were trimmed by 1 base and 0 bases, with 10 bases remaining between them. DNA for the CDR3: TGTGCCAGCAGCTTGACCGCCACCGCGAACACCGGGGAGCTGTTTTTT. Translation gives CASSLTATANTGELFF.